Each of the 31 T cell receptor beta chains below was sequenced from the same sample in a study of T cells after yellow fever vaccination. Each CDR3 protein is one row after TCRdb ran MiXCR on the 5' RACE reads. The sample has about 340,000 distinct CDR3 sequences; 8% to 10% are singletons. Sequencing used PBMCs, obtained on the day of the first yellow fever vaccination. These receptors were collected from a man aged 18 to 30 who received the YFV17D yellow fever vaccine.

As for this clonotype: A much larger clonotype is one base distant, so this may be a read error. This rearrangement joins TRBV5-1 to TRBJ2-3; perhaps TRBD1 as D (5 bases). CDR1 and CDR2 from the germline V gene are SGHRS and YFSETQ. This CDR3 has 13 residues. CDR3 residues: CASKGQGADTPYF. CDR3 nucleotides: TGCGCCAGCAAGGGGCAGGGCGCAGATACGCCGTATTTT.

This clonotype came up a few times. The chain carries TRBV2 and TRBJ1-1, with D unresolved. V lost 4 bases to trimming and J lost 0 bases, with 21 bases between them. Germline V gene sequence: CDR1 SNHLY, CDR2 FYNNEI. The CDR3 consists of 18 residues. The chain's CDR3 is CASSVEERQTKLNTEAFF. CDR3 in DNA: TGTGCCAGCAGTGTCGAGGAGCGACAAACTAAACTGAACACTGAAGCTTTCTTT.

V and J are TRBV5-1 and TRBJ2-3; TRBD2 matches 8 bases. Per the germline V gene, CDR1 is SGHRS and CDR2 is YFSETQ. The ends lost 2 bases at V and 7 bases at J; junction bases unmatched: 6. The CDR3 sequence is 14 residues long. The CDR3 nucleotides are TGCGCCAGCAGCTTAAGGCGGGGGGACAATACGCAGTATTTT. The encoded protein is CASSLRRGDNTQYF.

The chain employs TRBV5-1 and TRBJ1-2, with 9 positions matching TRBD1. V trimming: 4 bases; J trimming: 3 bases; junction bases outside the gene matches: 7. The CDR3 spans 15 residues. Germline V gene sequence: CDR1 SGHRS, CDR2 YFSETQ. The CDR3: CASSGTGLVDYGYTF. In DNA, the CDR3 is TGCGCCAGCAGCGGGACAGGGTTGGTCGACTATGGCTACACCTTC. Based on the CDR3 plus reference TRBV5-1 and TRBJ1-2, the full variable domain is KAGVTQTPRYLIKTRGQQVTLSCSPISGHRSVSWYQQTPGQGLQFLFEYFSETQRNKGNFPGRFSGRQFSNSRSEMNVSTLELGDSALYLCASSGTGLVDYGYTFGSGTRLTVV.

This clonotype was detected ten times or more. The chain carries TRBV4-2 and TRBJ2-5; 9 bases align to TRBD1. The V gene's germline CDR1 is LGHNA and CDR2 YNFKEQ. V lost 1 base to trimming and J lost 4 bases; unmatched junction nucleotides: 1. CDR3 length: 14 residues. Here the CDR3 reads CASSQGQGVETQYF. The CDR3 DNA follows: TGTGCCAGCAGCCAAGGACAGGGGGTAGAGACCCAGTACTTC.

This clonotype was observed many times. This chain connects TRBV4-3 to TRBJ2-5; possible D gene TRBD2, 6 bases. The CDR3 has 14 residues. V was cut by 4 bases and J by 0 bases, with 9 bases left in between. The germline V gene encodes CDR1 LGHNA and CDR2 YSLEER. CDR3 nucleotide sequence: TGCGCCAGCAGCCTGGGCGGGGACCAAGAGACCCAGTACTTC. Translation gives CASSLGGDQETQYF.

The V gene is TRBV11-2, the J gene TRBJ2-5; D ambiguous. The CDR3 runs to 12 residues. Trimming took 0 bases from V and 7 from J, leaving 6 bases between them. Germline CDR1 SGHAT, CDR2 FQNNGV. CDR3 loop: CASSLDQRTQYF. CDR3 coding DNA: TGTGCCAGCAGCTTAGATCAGAGGACCCAGTACTTC. Complete variable domain (other parts from reference TRBV11-2 and TRBJ2-5): EAGVAQSPRYKIIEKRQSVAFWCNPISGHATLYWYQQILGQGPKLLIQFQNNGVVDDSQLPKDRFSAERLKGVDSTLKIQPAKLEDSAVYLCASSLDQRTQYFGPGTRLLVL.

This clonotype has ten or more counts. CDR3: CSARDRGGWYEQYF. The DNA for the CDR3 is TGCAGTGCTAGAGATCGGGGGGGCTGGTACGAGCAGTACTTC. The gene calls are TRBV20-1 and TRBJ2-7, with 8 bases that match TRBD2. This CDR3 is 14 amino acids long. Germline V gives CDR1 DFQATT, CDR2 SNEGSKA (reference sequence). Unmatched junction bases numbered 5, after V lost 0 bases and J lost 4 bases.

The chain links TRBV6-2 or TRBV6-3 to TRBJ2-7; D is possibly TRBD1 (6 bases). This CDR3 has 19 residues. V lost 0 bases to trimming and J lost 2 bases, with 23 bases between them. Germline V gives CDR1 MNHEY, CDR2 SVGEGT. CDR3 loop: CASSYSLWLRQAATYEQYF. CDR3 bases: TGTGCCAGCAGTTACTCTCTTTGGTTAAGACAGGCAGCCACCTACGAGCAGTACTTC.

This clonotype was seen only a few times. The genes are TRBV5-1 and TRBJ2-3; D is uncertain. Germline CDR1 and CDR2: SGHRS and YFSETQ. The CDR3 contains 14 residues. V lost 4 bases and J 3 bases, leaving 12 bases between the germline ends. The CDR3 sequence is CASSRTVGTDTQYF. The DNA for the CDR3 is TGCGCCAGCAGCCGGACGGTGGGGACAGATACGCAGTATTTT. Full variable domain (rest looked up from reference TRBV5-1 and TRBJ2-3): KAGVTQTPRYLIKTRGQQVTLSCSPISGHRSVSWYQQTPGQGLQFLFEYFSETQRNKGNFPGRFSGRQFSNSRSEMNVSTLELGDSALYLCASSRTVGTDTQYFGPGTRLTVL.

This sequence joins TRBV7-2 and TRBJ2-1; the match to TRBD2 covers 7 bases. CDR1 SGHTA and CDR2 FQGNSA come from the germline V gene. The CDR3 sequence is 14 residues long. V was clipped by 1 base and J by 9 bases; unmatched bases: 6. CDR3 sequence: CASSLGQRGLEQFF. CDR3 nucleotides: TGTGCCAGCAGCTTAGGGCAGCGGGGTCTTGAGCAGTTCTTC.

This clonotype was observed at least ten times. The CDR3 here is CASRDSRGFSYEQYV. CDR3 DNA: TGTGCCAGCAGGGACAGTCGCGGGTTTTCCTACGAGCAGTACGTC. The V and J genes are TRBV2 and TRBJ2-7; D is possibly TRBD1 (6 bases). CDR1 is SNHLY and CDR2 is FYNNEI in the germline V gene. Trimming took off 6 bases at V and 1 base at J, with 16 bases between the two ends. The CDR3 is made up of 15 amino acids.

This clonotype was picked up many times. This rearrangement joins TRBV19 to TRBJ2-3, with D unclear. Per the germline V gene, CDR1 is LNHDA and CDR2 is SQIVND (reference sequence). Deletions cut 1 base from V and 10 bases from J, with 6 bases between. The CDR3 has 11 amino acids. CDR3 residues: CASSIGRAQYF. As DNA, the CDR3 is TGTGCCAGTAGTATAGGAAGGGCGCAGTATTTT. Variable domain in full (rest from reference TRBV19 and TRBJ2-3): DGGITQSPKYLFRKEGQNVTLSCEQNLNHDAMYWYRQDPGQGLRLIYYSQIVNDFQKGDIAEGYSVSREKKESFPLTVTSAQKNPTAFYLCASSIGRAQYFGPGTRLTVL.

The gene calls are TRBV10-3 and TRBJ2-5; no reliable D call. Germline assignment: CDR1 ENHRY and CDR2 SYGVKD. The CDR3 is 13 amino acids. V dropped 6 bases and J dropped 9 bases, with 17 bases sitting between them. The CDR3 region is CAISTDGLTSQYF. The CDR3, as DNA: TGTGCCATCAGCACGGACGGATTAACGTCCCAGTACTTC.

This clonotype was counted only a few times. The J gene is TRBJ2-3, the V gene TRBV3-1; 10 nucleotides align to TRBD2. The junction had 7 bases not matched to a gene; V was cut back by 1 base and J by 0 bases. Per germline, CDR1 LGHDT and CDR2 YNNKEL (reference sequence). This CDR3 has 18 residues. The CDR3 loop is CASSQGLAGASSTDTQYF. In DNA form, the CDR3 reads TGTGCCAGCAGCCAAGGGCTAGCGGGGGCCTCTAGCACAGATACGCAGTATTTT.

There are a few counts of this clonotype. The chain carries TRBV3-1 and TRBJ2-7, with D possibly TRBD1 on 6 matching bases. CDR1 is LGHDT, CDR2 YNNKEL, per germline (reference sequence). The CDR3 runs to 15 residues. Trimming left V 4 bases short and J 4 bases short, with 17 bases between. CDR3 coding DNA: TGTGCCAGCAGCCCTGGATCGGGACAAAAGTACGAGCAGTACTTC. Its translation: CASSPGSGQKYEQYF.

This clonotype has a handful of counts. J is TRBJ1-2 and V is TRBV7-8; D remains unclear. Germline CDR1 reads SGHVS; CDR2 reads FQNEAQ. V was cut by 1 base and J by 3 bases, with 9 bases left in between. The CDR3 totals 14 residues. The CDR3 here is CASSLVTPHYGYTF. In DNA form, the CDR3 reads TGTGCCAGCAGCTTAGTTACCCCCCACTATGGCTACACCTTC.

CDR3 bases: TGTGCCAGCAGCCAAGATACTGGGGTTCTCGAGCAGTTCTTC. This gives the protein CASSQDTGVLEQFF. J is TRBJ2-1 and V is TRBV14; no reliable D call. Trimming left V 0 bases short and J 10 bases short, with 13 bases between. The CDR3 extends over 14 amino acids. Germline CDR1 SGHDN, CDR2 FVKESK.

A few counts support this clonotype. The chain uses TRBV7-9 and TRBJ2-1, with 7 bases matching TRBD2. The germline V gene encodes CDR1 SEHNR and CDR2 FQNEAQ (reference sequence). V lost 4 bases to trimming and J lost 0 bases; unmatched junction nucleotides: 3. This CDR3 has 15 amino acids. CDR3 protein: CASSSRGISYNEQFF. The CDR3 nucleotides read TGTGCCAGCAGCTCGCGGGGGATCTCCTACAATGAGCAGTTCTTC. Variable domain in full (rest from reference TRBV7-9 and TRBJ2-1): DTGVSQNPRHKITKRGQNVTFRCDPISEHNRLYWYRQTLGQGPEFLTYFQNEAQLEKSRLLSDRFSAERPKGSFSTLEIQRTEQGDSAMYLCASSSRGISYNEQFFGPGTRLTVL.

This clonotype was counted many times. The rearrangement links TRBV12-3 or TRBV12-4 to TRBJ2-2; possible D gene TRBD2, 5 bases. With 3 bases removed from V and 4 bases from J, the gap between germline ends came to 12 bases. The CDR3 spans 15 residues. The CDR3 here is CASSFGQAGTGELFF. CDR3 DNA sequence: TGTGCCAGCAGTTTCGGGCAGGCGGGCACCGGGGAGCTGTTTTTT.

There are a few counts of this clonotype. The chain carries TRBV6-5 and TRBJ2-5, with 9 bases lining up with TRBD2. Trimming took 4 bases from V and 2 from J; bases not matched to a gene: 8. Germline-derived CDR1 and CDR2 are MNHEY and SVGAGI. The CDR3 is made up of 16 amino acids. CDR3 sequence (DNA): TGTGCCAGCAGTTGGGGGCAGCGGGGGGCTCAAGAGACCCAGTACTTC. Translation: CASSWGQRGAQETQYF.

The V call is TRBV4-3, the J call TRBJ2-2, with D perhaps assigned TRBD1 or TRBD2 (5 bases each). Trimming removed 3 bases from V and 4 bases from J, with 9 bases in between. Germline CDR1 reads LGHNA; CDR2 reads YSLEER. The CDR3 sequence is 14 residues long. CDR3 coding DNA: TGCGCCAGCAGCCACCGGGACGGCACCGGGGAGCTGTTTTTT. It specifies CASSHRDGTGELFF.

This clonotype occurred a few times. V and J are TRBV4-2 and TRBJ2-7, with 9 bases lining up with TRBD2. The V gene's germline CDR1 is LGHNA and CDR2 YNFKEQ. V lost 0 bases, J lost 1 base, and 4 bases stayed unmatched. The CDR3 runs to 16 residues. The CDR3, as DNA: TGTGCCAGCAGCCAAGATGGAAGCGGGGGGTCCTACGAGCAGTACTTC. Its protein product is CASSQDGSGGSYEQYF.

The rearrangement uses TRBV7-8 and TRBJ1-5, with 7 bases aligning to TRBD1. V was clipped by 2 bases and J by 3 bases; unmatched bases: 10. Germline CDR1 SGHVS, CDR2 FQNEAQ. The CDR3 extends over 17 amino acids. The CDR3 DNA reads as TGTGCCAGCAGCTTATGGGCATCCGGGACAGACAATCAGCCCCAGCATTTT. Translating gives CASSLWASGTDNQPQHF.

Note on this clonotype: A much bigger clone sits one base away, suggesting this may be a read error. The chain uses TRBV7-9 and TRBJ2-4, with D possibly matching TRBD1 (6 bases). The CDR3 totals 15 residues. Trimming removed 5 bases at V and 6 bases at J, with 17 bases between. Germline-derived CDR1 and CDR2 are SEHNR and FQNEAQ (reference sequence). The CDR3 region is CASSPRQESGNIQYF. Written as DNA, the CDR3 is TGTGCCAGCAGCCCCCGACAGGAATCGGGAAACATTCAGTACTTC.

This clonotype was seen only a few times. The V call is TRBV2, the J call TRBJ2-5; D remains unclear. The germline V gene has CDR1 SNHLY and CDR2 FYNNEI. The CDR3 covers 13 residues. V lost 4 bases to trimming and J lost 5 bases, with 11 bases between them. This chain's CDR3 is CASSVWATETQYF. The DNA for the CDR3 is TGTGCCAGCAGTGTTTGGGCGACTGAGACCCAGTACTTC.

There are a few counts of this clonotype. This chain uses TRBV6-1 with TRBJ2-7; D is perhaps TRBD1 (6 bases). This CDR3 is 16 amino acids long. Trimming left V 6 bases short and J 9 bases short, with 27 bases between. From germline, CDR1 is MNHNS and CDR2 SASEGT. Here the CDR3 reads CASRREEGHFSPWQYF. CDR3 DNA sequence: TGTGCCAGCAGGCGTGAAGAGGGACACTTCTCGCCCTGGCAGTACTTC.

There are a few counts of this clonotype. V usage is TRBV7-2 and J usage is TRBJ1-1, with 8 bases identical to TRBD1. CDR1 SGHTA and CDR2 FQGNSA come from the germline V gene. Germline trimming cut 5 bases from V and 4 bases from J; bases unmatched to any gene: 6. CDR3 size: 14 residues. In DNA form, the CDR3 reads TGTGCCAGCAGCCTCCAGGGGGCAATCACTGAAGCTTTCTTT. It encodes CASSLQGAITEAFF.

As to this clonotype: One end of the junction does not line up with germline, which may come from a read error. The rearrangement joins TRBV4-3 to TRBJ2-7, with D unclear. This CDR3 contains 12 residues. CDR1 and CDR2 (germline): LGHNA, YSLEER. The CDR3 DNA follows: TGCGCCAGCAGCCAAGATCAGAACGAGCCGTACTTC. Its protein is CASSQDQNEPYF.

The chain recombines TRBV29-1 with TRBJ2-1, with D possibly being TRBD1 or TRBD2 (5 bases each). Trimming took off 6 bases at V and 8 bases at J, with 11 bases between the two ends. This CDR3 is built from 11 residues. Germline CDR1 and CDR2: SQVTM and ANQGSEA. CDR3 nucleotides: TGCAGCGTCCTGTGGGGGTATGAGCAGTTCTTC. This sequence encodes CSVLWGYEQFF.

This clonotype was found a few times. The CDR3 reads CSVDTGELFF. The CDR3 DNA sequence: TGCAGCGTCGACACCGGGGAGCTGTTTTTT. The chain carries TRBV29-1 and TRBJ2-2; D gene ambiguous. The germline V gene encodes CDR1 SQVTM and CDR2 ANQGSEA. This CDR3 region has 10 residues. V was clipped by 6 bases and J by 3 bases, with 2 bases between them.